In its sample, the clone carrying this TCR beta chain ranks as medium-sized. The antigen is undetermined. Preparation of the TCRbeta library involved a method that used unique molecular identifiers. TCRdb re-called the PCR reads through MiXCR, storing one row per CDR3 protein. The sample comprises 5,500 to 8,000 distinct CDR3 sequences, around 16% of which are singletons, and approximately 14% rests with the top ten. The sample originates from a study of T-cell reconstitution after alpha-beta-depleted transplantation in children. V lost 5 bases, J lost 5 bases, and 15 bases lay in between. The CDR3 totals 14 residues. Germline CDR1 SGHVS, CDR2 FNYEAQ. Notes on the study in general: Two months or so post-transplant, alpha-beta T cells reportedly derived from several hundred expanded graft clones.

The clonotype originates from a boy aged 2 to 10 with acute lymphoblastic leukemia, due to receive a stem cell transplant. The sample here was PBMCs, taken before TCRalphabeta/CD19-depleted stem cell transplant. The rearrangement links TRBV7-6 to TRBJ2-5; D remains unclear. The chain's CDR3 is CASSQNPMGETQYF. The CDR3 DNA reads TGTGCCAGCAGCCAGAATCCAATGGGGGAGACCCAGTACTTC. The full variable domain, in which reference TRBV7-6 and TRBJ2-5 provide the parts outside the CDR3, is GAGVSQSPRYKVTKRGQDVALRCDPISGHVSLYWYRQALGQGPEFLTYFNYEAQQDKSGLPNDRFSAERPEGSISTLTIQRTEQRDSAMYRCASSQNPMGETQYFGPGTRLLVL.